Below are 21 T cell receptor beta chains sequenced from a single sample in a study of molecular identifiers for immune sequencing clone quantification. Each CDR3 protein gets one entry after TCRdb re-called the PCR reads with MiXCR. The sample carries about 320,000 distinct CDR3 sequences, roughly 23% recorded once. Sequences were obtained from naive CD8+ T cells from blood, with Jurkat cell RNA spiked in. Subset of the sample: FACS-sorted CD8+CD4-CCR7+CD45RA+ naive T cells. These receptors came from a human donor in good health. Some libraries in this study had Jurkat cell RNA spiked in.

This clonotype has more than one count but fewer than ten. The CDR3 sequence is CASSWPGQGQETQYF. In nucleotides, the CDR3 is TGTGCCAGCAGTTGGCCGGGACAGGGCCAAGAGACCCAGTACTTC. The V call is TRBV28, the J call TRBJ2-5, with 9 nucleotides matching TRBD1. The germline CDR1 and CDR2 sequences are MDHEN and SYDVKM. The CDR3 is made up of 15 amino acids. J lost 1 base, V lost 4 bases, and 4 bases had no gene match. The complete variable domain, with remaining parts taken from reference TRBV28 and TRBJ2-5, reads DVKVTQSSRYLVKRTGEKVFLECVQDMDHENMFWYRQDPGLGLRLIYFSYDVKMKEKGDIPEGYSVSREKKERFSLILESASTNQTSMYLCASSWPGQGQETQYFGPGTRLLVL.

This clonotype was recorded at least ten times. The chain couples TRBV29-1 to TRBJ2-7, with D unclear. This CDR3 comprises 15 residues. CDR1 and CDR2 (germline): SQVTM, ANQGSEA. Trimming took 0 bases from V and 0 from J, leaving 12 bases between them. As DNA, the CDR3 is TGCAGCGTTGAAGATTCCGGTACGAGCTCCTACGAGCAGTACTTC. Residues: CSVEDSGTSSYEQYF.

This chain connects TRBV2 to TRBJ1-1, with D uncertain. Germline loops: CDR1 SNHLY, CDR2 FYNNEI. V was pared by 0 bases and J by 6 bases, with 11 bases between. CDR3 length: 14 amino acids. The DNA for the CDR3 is TGTGCCAGCAGTGAAGCGTTGGGGTACTCTGAAGCTTTCTTT. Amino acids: CASSEALGYSEAFF. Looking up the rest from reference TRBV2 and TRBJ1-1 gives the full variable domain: EPEVTQTPSHQVTQMGQEVILRCVPISNHLYFYWYRQILGQKVEFLVSFYNNEISEKSEIFDDQFSVERPDGSNFTLKIRSTKLEDSAMYFCASSEALGYSEAFFGQGTRLTVV.

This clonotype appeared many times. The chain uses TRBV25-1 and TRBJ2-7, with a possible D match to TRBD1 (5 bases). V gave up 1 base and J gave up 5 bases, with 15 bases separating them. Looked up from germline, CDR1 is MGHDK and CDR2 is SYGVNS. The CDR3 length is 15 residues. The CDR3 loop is CASSELKGSIHEQYF. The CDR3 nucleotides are TGTGCCAGCAGTGAATTAAAGGGGTCCATCCACGAGCAGTACTTC.

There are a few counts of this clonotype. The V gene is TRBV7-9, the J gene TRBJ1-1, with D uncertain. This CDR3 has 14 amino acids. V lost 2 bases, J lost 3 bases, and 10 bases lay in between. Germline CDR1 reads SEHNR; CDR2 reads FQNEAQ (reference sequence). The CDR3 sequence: CASSLSDGYTEAFF. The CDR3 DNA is TGTGCCAGCAGCTTATCGGACGGCTACACTGAAGCTTTCTTT.

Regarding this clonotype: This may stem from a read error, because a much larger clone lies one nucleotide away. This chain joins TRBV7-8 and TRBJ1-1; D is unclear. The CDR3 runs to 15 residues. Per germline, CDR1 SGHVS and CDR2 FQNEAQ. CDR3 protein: CASSLVTVANTAAFF. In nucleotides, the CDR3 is TGTGCCAGCAGCTTAGTTACCGTCGCGAACACTGCAGCTTTCTTT.

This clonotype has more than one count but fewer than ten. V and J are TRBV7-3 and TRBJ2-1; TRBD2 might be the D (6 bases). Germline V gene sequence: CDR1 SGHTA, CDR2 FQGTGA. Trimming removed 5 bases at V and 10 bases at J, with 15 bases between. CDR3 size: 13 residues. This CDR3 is CASSLGTAREQFF. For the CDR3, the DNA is TGTGCCAGCAGCCTCGGGACTGCCCGCGAGCAGTTCTTC.

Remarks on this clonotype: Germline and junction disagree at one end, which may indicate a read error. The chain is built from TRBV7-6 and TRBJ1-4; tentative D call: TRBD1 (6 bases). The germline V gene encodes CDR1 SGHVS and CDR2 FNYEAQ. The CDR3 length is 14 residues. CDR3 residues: CASSFRGVGEKPFF. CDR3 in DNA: TGTGCCAGCAGCTTCAGGGGCGTCGGTGAAAAACCGTTTTTT.

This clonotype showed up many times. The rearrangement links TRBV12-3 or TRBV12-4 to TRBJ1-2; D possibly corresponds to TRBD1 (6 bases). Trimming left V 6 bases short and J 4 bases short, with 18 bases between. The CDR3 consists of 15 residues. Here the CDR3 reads CASSLTTGSGYGYTF. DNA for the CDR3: TGTGCCAGCAGCCTAACTACAGGGTCGGGCTATGGCTACACCTTC.

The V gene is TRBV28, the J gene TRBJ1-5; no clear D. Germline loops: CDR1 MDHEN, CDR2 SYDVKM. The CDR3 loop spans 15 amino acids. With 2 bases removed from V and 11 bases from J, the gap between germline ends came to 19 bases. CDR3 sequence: CASSLHSYSLEAQHF. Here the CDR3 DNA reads TGTGCCAGCAGTTTACACAGCTACAGTTTAGAGGCCCAGCATTTT.

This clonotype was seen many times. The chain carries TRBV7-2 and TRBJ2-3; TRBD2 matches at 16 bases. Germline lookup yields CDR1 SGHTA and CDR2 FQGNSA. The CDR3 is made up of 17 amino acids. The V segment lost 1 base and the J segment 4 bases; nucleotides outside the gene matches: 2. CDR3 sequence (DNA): TGTGCCAGCAGCTTAGTGGGACTAGCGGGGGGGTCAGATACGCAGTATTTT. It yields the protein CASSLVGLAGGSDTQYF.

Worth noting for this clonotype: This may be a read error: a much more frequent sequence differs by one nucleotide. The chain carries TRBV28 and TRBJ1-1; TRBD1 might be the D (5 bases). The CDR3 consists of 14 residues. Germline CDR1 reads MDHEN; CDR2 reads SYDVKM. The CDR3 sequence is CASSGGTMNTVAFF. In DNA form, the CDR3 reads TGTGCCAGCAGTGGGGGGACGATGAACACTGTAGCTTTCTTT.

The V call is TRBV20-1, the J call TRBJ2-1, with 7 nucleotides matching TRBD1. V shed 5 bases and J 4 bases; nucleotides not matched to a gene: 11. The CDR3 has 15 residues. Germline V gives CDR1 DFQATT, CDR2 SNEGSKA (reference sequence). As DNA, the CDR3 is TGCAGTGCTCCTAAACAGGGGTTCCGTTACAATGAGCAGTTCTTC. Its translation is CSAPKQGFRYNEQFF.

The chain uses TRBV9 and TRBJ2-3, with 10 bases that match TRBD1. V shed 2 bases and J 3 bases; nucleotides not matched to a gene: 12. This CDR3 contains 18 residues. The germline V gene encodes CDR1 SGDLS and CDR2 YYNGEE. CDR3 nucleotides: TGTGCCAGCAGCGTCGCCCCCGCCGGGACAGGGGTTACAGATACGCAGTATTTT. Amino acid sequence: CASSVAPAGTGVTDTQYF.

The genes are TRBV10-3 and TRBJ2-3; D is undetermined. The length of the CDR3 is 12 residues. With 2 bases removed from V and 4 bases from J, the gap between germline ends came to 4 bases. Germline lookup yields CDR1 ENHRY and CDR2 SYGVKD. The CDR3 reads CAISEPPDTQYF. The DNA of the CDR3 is TGTGCCATCAGTGAGCCCCCAGATACGCAGTATTTT.

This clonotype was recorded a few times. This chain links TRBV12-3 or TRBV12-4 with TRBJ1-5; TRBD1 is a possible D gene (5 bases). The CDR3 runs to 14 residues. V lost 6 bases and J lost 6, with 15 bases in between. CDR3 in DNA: TGTGCCAGCAGAGACAGAACAGGTCTTCAGCCCCAGCATTTT. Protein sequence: CASRDRTGLQPQHF.

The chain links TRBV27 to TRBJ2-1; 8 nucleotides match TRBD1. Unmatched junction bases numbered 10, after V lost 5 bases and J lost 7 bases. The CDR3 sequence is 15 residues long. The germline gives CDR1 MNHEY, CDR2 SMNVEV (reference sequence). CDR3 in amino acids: CASSLTGGLGNEQFF. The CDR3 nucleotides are TGTGCCAGCAGTCTAACAGGGGGTTTGGGAAATGAGCAGTTCTTC.

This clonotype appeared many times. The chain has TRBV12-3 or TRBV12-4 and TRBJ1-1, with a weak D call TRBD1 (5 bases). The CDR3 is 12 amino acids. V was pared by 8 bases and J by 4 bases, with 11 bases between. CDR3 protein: CASFRDRTEAFF. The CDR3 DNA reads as TGTGCCAGCTTCAGGGATCGCACTGAAGCTTTCTTT.

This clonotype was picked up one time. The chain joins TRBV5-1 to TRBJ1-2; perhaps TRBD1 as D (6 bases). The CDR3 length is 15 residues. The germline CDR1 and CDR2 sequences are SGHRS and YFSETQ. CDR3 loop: CVSSPTPGHPYGYTF. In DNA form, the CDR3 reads TGCGTTAGCAGCCCAACACCGGGACACCCCTATGGCTACACCTTC.

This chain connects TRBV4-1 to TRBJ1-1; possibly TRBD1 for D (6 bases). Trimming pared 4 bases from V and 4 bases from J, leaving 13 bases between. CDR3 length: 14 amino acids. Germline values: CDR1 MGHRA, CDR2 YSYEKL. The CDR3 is CASSRTQGGTEAFF. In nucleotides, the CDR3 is TGCGCCAGCAGCCGAACACAGGGAGGCACTGAAGCTTTCTTT.

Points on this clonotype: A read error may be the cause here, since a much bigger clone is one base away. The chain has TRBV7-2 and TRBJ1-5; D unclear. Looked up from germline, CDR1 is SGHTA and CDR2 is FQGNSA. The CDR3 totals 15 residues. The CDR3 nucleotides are TGTGTCAGCAGCGTCATGGGCGGGAGCAATCAGCCCCAGCATTTT. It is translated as CVSSVMGGSNQPQHF.